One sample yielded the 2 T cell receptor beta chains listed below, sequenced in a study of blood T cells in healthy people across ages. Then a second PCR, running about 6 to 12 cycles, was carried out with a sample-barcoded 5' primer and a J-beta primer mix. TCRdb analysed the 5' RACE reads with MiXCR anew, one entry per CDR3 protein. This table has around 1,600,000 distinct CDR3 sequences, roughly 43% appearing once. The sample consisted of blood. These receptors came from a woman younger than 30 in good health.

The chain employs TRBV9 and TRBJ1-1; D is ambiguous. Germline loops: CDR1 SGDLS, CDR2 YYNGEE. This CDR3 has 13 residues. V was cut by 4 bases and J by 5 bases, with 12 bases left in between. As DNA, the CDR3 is TGTGCCAGCAGCCCCCATGACGGGACTGAAGCTTTCTTT. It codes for CASSPHDGTEAFF.

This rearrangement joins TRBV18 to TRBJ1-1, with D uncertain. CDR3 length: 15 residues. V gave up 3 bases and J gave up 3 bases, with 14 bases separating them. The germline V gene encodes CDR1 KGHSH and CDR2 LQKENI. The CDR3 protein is CASSPLEGGHTEAFF. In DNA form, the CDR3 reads TGTGCCAGCTCACCCCTGGAGGGCGGGCACACTGAAGCTTTCTTT. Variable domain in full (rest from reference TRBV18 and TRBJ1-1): NAGVMQNPRHLVRRRGQEARLRCSPMKGHSHVYWYRQLPEEGLKFMVYLQKENIIDESGMPKERFSAEFPKEGPSILRIQQVVRGDSAAYFCASSPLEGGHTEAFFGQGTRLTVV.